This TCR beta chain was documented in a study of blood T cell repertoires in COVID-19. Recovered status applied to Cohort 3 donors who had two consecutive negative PCRs. It also applied to those with clearance or with symptom resolution. How the authors handled the data: Estimated nucleated cell counts came from reference gene primer amplification. Profiling relied on immunoSEQ multiplex PCR, and the TCRdb table lists in-frame clones only, not all of them. The V and J calls and clone size were taken over from that table, and D and trimming were inferred from the DNA. The data contain about 170,000 clones, under 85% of them singletons. Per germline, CDR1 SGHRS and CDR2 YFSETQ. The length of the CDR3 is 16 residues. Between the trimmed V and J ends, which lost 4 bases and 2 bases, there was a span of 17 bases.

The sample was PBMCs or T cells enriched from blood (not recorded which). This receptor was identified in a man aged 45-60 years who had recovered from COVID-19. The chain uses TRBV5-1 and TRBJ2-3; D is possibly TRBD2 (5 bases). The chain's CDR3 is CASSHAREGHTDTQYF. Here the CDR3 DNA reads TGCGCCAGCAGCCACGCCCGTGAGGGCCACACAGATACGCAGTATTTT. Full variable domain (rest looked up from reference TRBV5-1 and TRBJ2-3): KAGVTQTPRYLIKTRGQQVTLSCSPISGHRSVSWYQQTPGQGLQFLFEYFSETQRNKGNFPGRFSGRQFSNSRSEMNVSTLELGDSALYLCASSHAREGHTDTQYFGPGTRLTVL.